Listed here are 28 T cell receptor beta chains from one sample, sequenced in a study of shared clonotypes between healthy human individuals. Sequenced by immunoSEQ multiplex PCR; TCRdb stores in-frame clones only, minus some. Among over a million clones listed, under 80% were seen once. Material: memory CD4+ T cells sorted from blood. Noted subset: CD45RA-negative fraction. The receptors were gathered from a man aged 18-30 years in good health.

This clone showed up just once. This rearrangement joins TRBV5-1 to TRBJ2-2; 8 bases align to TRBD2. With 5 bases clipped from V and 2 bases from J, the junction kept 8 bases outside the gene matches. Germline V lookup: CDR1 SGHRS, CDR2 YFSETQ. The CDR3 covers 16 residues. CDR3 coding DNA: TGCGCCAGCAGACCAACGGGACTAGTAAACACCGGGGAGCTGTTTTTT. This encodes CASRPTGLVNTGELFF.

The V and J genes are TRBV21-1 and TRBJ1-1. TRBV21-1 is given as a pseudogene. The CDR3 has 12 amino acids. The DNA of the CDR3 is TGTGCCAGCAGCATGGAGGGGAGTGTAGCTTTCTTT. Translating gives CASSMEGSVAFF.

This clone was observed a single time. This likely reflects a read error, since a far larger clone is one base away. Different DNA sequences within this sample yield the same CDR3. The J gene is TRBJ1-6, the V gene TRBV7-9; D is possibly TRBD1 (6 bases). V shed 5 bases and J shed 7 bases, with 9 bases lying between them. Germline lookup yields CDR1 SEHNR and CDR2 FQNEAQ (reference sequence). CDR3 length equals 13 residues. The CDR3 DNA is TGTGCCAGCAGCCCCGGACAGAATTCACCCCTCCACTTT. The encoded protein is CASSPGQNSPLHF.

This clone has a handful of counts. The genes are TRBV2 and TRBJ2-2; D is possibly TRBD1 (5 bases). Germline lookup yields CDR1 SNHLY and CDR2 FYNNEI. V lost 6 bases and J 1 base, leaving 6 bases between the germline ends. This CDR3 has 13 residues. The CDR3 region is CASRTENTGELFF. Here the CDR3 DNA reads TGTGCCAGCAGGACAGAGAACACCGGGGAGCTGTTTTTT.

This clone was counted a single time. The genes are TRBV27 and TRBJ1-5; perhaps TRBD1 as D (6 bases). CDR3 length: 15 residues. Between the trimmed V and J ends, which lost 2 bases and 1 base, there was a span of 9 bases. Germline CDR1 is MNHEY and CDR2 is SMNVEV (reference sequence). As DNA, the CDR3 is TGTGCCAGCAGTTTAGGGACAACAAGCAATCAGCCCCAGCATTTT. Translated, it gives CASSLGTTSNQPQHF.

The chain recombines TRBV5-1 with TRBJ2-5; D is perhaps TRBD2 (6 bases). V dropped 1 base and J dropped 5 bases, with 15 bases sitting between them. Germline CDR1 reads SGHRS; CDR2 reads YFSETQ. The CDR3 loop spans 15 amino acids. The CDR3 loop reads CASSLIRDSGETQYF. DNA of the CDR3: TGCGCCAGCAGCTTGATAAGGGACTCTGGGGAGACCCAGTACTTC.

A few counts support this clone. The chain combines TRBV28 with TRBJ1-1; tentatively, D is TRBD1 (5 bases). Germline V gene lookup returns CDR1 MDHEN and CDR2 SYDVKM. Trimming removed 1 base from V and 4 bases from J, with 10 bases in between. The CDR3 sequence is 14 residues long. CDR3 region: CASSLSGRGTEAFF. CDR3 coding DNA: TGTGCCAGCAGTTTATCAGGGCGGGGCACTGAAGCTTTCTTT.

The chain is built from TRBV11-2 and TRBJ2-4, with a weak D call TRBD1 (6 bases). CDR1 and CDR2 from the germline V gene are SGHAT and FQNNGV. The length of the CDR3 is 16 residues. The V gene lost 4 bases and the J gene lost 0 bases, with 13 bases spanning the gap. The CDR3 loop is CASSSNRVLAKNIQYF. The DNA for the CDR3 is TGTGCCAGCAGCTCGAACAGGGTACTAGCCAAAAACATTCAGTACTTC.

The rearrangement uses TRBV30 and TRBJ1-1; 7 positions agree with TRBD1. CDR1 GTSNPN and CDR2 SVGIG come from the germline V gene (reference sequence). There are 13 residues in the CDR3. The V and J ends lost 7 bases and 13 bases, in that order; junction bases with no gene match: 18. CDR3: CAFETERQGSNFF. The CDR3 DNA follows: TGTGCCTTCGAGACAGAAAGACAGGGAAGTAATTTCTTT.

This sequence joins TRBV28 and TRBJ2-3; 9 bases fit TRBD2. Germline V gene sequence: CDR1 MDHEN, CDR2 SYDVKM. V was clipped by 1 base and J by 3 bases; unmatched bases: 8. The CDR3 has 17 amino acids. As DNA, the CDR3 is TGTGCCAGCAGTTTATTTTCTAGCGGGGTATGGACAGATACGCAGTATTTT. Amino acid sequence: CASSLFSSGVWTDTQYF.

The chain carries TRBV7-2 and TRBJ1-1, with D maybe TRBD1 (5 bases). Trimming left V 5 bases short and J 5 bases short, with 9 bases between. The CDR3 sequence is 12 residues long. Germline CDR1 SGHTA, CDR2 FQGNSA. The CDR3 here is CASSPGGTEAFF. In DNA form, the CDR3 reads TGTGCCAGCAGCCCGGGGGGTACTGAAGCTTTCTTT.

The chain has TRBV5-6 and TRBJ2-5; D may be TRBD2 (6 bases). The CDR3 has 16 amino acids. V was cut by 1 base and J by 5 bases, with 18 bases left in between. In germline, CDR1 is SGHDT, CDR2 YYEEEE. CDR3 residues: CASSLPGLRLAETQYF. CDR3 coding DNA: TGTGCCAGCAGCTTGCCCGGACTAAGGTTGGCTGAGACCCAGTACTTC.

This clone appeared a few times. The rearrangement joins TRBV2 to TRBJ2-7; either TRBD1 or TRBD2 may supply D (5 bases each). V was shortened by 5 bases and J by 6 bases, with 17 bases between the two germline ends. The V gene's germline CDR1 is SNHLY and CDR2 FYNNEI. This CDR3 spans 14 amino acids. In nucleotides, the CDR3 is TGTGCCAGCAGTAAAGTGGGGACGGGATTCGAGCAGTACTTC. Residues: CASSKVGTGFEQYF.

The CDR3 DNA reads as TGTGCCAGCCTAGATTACCAGGGGGCTGAAGCTTTCTTT. Translating gives CASLDYQGAEAFF. The chain carries TRBV27 and TRBJ1-1, with TRBD1 matching over 7 bases. CDR1 is MNHEY, CDR2 SMNVEV, per germline (reference sequence). Trimming cost V 8 bases and J 6 bases; bases outside gene matches: 9. The CDR3 consists of 13 residues.

This clone turned up a few times. The J gene is TRBJ1-6, the V gene TRBV6-5; D gene ambiguous. Trimming pared 7 bases from V and 7 bases from J, leaving 17 bases between. The CDR3 extends over 15 amino acids. The germline CDR1 and CDR2 sequences are MNHEY and SVGAGI. As DNA, the CDR3 is TGTGCCAGCACCCAATCGGACGGCAGAAATTCACCCCTCCACTTT. This sequence encodes CASTQSDGRNSPLHF.

This rearrangement joins TRBV10-3 to TRBJ2-5, with D perhaps being TRBD1 or TRBD2 (7 bases each). V was clipped by 4 bases and J by 5 bases, with 14 bases between them. The V gene's germline CDR1 is ENHRY and CDR2 SYGVKD. The CDR3 sequence is 14 residues long. In DNA form, the CDR3 reads TGTGCCATCAGTGGGGACAGCGGGACGGAGACCCAGTACTTC. Translation gives CAISGDSGTETQYF.

The chain joins TRBV6-5 to TRBJ2-7; tentatively, D is TRBD2 (7 bases). V lost 8 bases to trimming and J lost 1 base, with 15 bases between them. CDR3 size: 14 residues. CDR1 and CDR2 from the germline V gene are MNHEY and SVGAGI. CDR3 nucleotide sequence: TGTGCCAGCGCTCCCGGGGGGCCGTCCTACGAGCAGTACTTC. As protein: CASAPGGPSYEQYF.

The CDR3 sequence is CASNFGGKSSYEQYF. The CDR3 coding sequence is TGTGCCAGCAATTTTGGAGGTAAAAGCTCCTACGAGCAGTACTTC. V and J are TRBV6-1 and TRBJ2-7, with TRBD2 as a possible D gene (5 bases). This CDR3 has 15 residues. Germline values: CDR1 MNHNS, CDR2 SASEGT. V lost 7 bases and J 0 bases, leaving 16 bases between the germline ends.

The V call is TRBV10-1, the J call TRBJ2-3; 7 bases line up with TRBD2. V shed 4 bases, J shed 0 bases, and the junction held 10 bases outside the gene matches. The CDR3 consists of 17 residues. Germline V gives CDR1 WNHNN, CDR2 SYGVQD (reference sequence). The CDR3 sequence: CASSALREAGSTDTQYF. The CDR3 bases are TGCGCCAGCAGTGCCCTCCGGGAAGCGGGGAGCACAGATACGCAGTATTTT.

J is TRBJ1-5 and V is TRBV19, with 7 bases aligning to TRBD1. The CDR3 covers 12 residues. Germline V gives CDR1 LNHDA, CDR2 SQIVND (reference sequence). Unmatched junction bases numbered 9, after V lost 10 bases and J lost 9 bases. Written as DNA, the CDR3 is TGTGCCACCGGACAGGATAGGGGGCCCCAGCATTTT. Translation gives CATGQDRGPQHF.

The chain employs TRBV9 and TRBJ2-5; 9 positions agree with TRBD1. Germline V gene data show CDR1 as SGDLS and CDR2 as YYNGEE. CDR3 size: 16 residues. V trimming: 7 bases; J trimming: 5 bases; junction bases outside the gene matches: 15. The chain's CDR3 is CASAKFIGQGSETQYF. DNA of the CDR3: TGTGCCAGCGCGAAATTCATCGGACAGGGGTCGGAGACCCAGTACTTC.

The chain has TRBV12-5 and TRBJ1-5, with 8 nucleotides matching TRBD1. The junction had 8 bases not matched to a gene; V was cut back by 1 base and J by 9 bases. The length of the CDR3 is 15 residues. Germline V CDR1 and CDR2: LGHNT, FRNRAP. CDR3 sequence reads: CASGLAPDRDLPQHF. The CDR3 DNA is TGTGCTAGTGGTTTGGCCCCGGACAGGGATCTGCCCCAGCATTTT.

This clone appeared a single time. The chain uses TRBV21-1 and TRBJ1-2. TRBV21-1 is tagged as a pseudogene. This CDR3 contains 14 residues. This chain's CDR3 is CASSKAKRVIGYTF. DNA for the CDR3: TGTGCCAGCAGCAAAGCTAAGCGGGTGATTGGCTACACCTTC.

A word on this clone: The sample carries other DNA sequences with the same CDR3. This rearrangement joins TRBV7-8 to TRBJ2-2; TRBD2 might be the D (5 bases). Germline CDR1 reads SGHVS; CDR2 reads FQNEAQ. The CDR3 runs 15 residues. Trimming stripped 2 bases from V and 4 bases from J, with 11 bases between. CDR3 protein: CASSLRSAGTGELFF. The CDR3 DNA reads TGTGCCAGCAGCTTAAGGTCGGCGGGCACCGGGGAGCTGTTTTTT.

The gene calls are TRBV30 and TRBJ2-1; D may be TRBD1 or TRBD2 (5 bases each). Germline assignment: CDR1 GTSNPN and CDR2 SVGIG (reference sequence). The CDR3 is 15 amino acids. V lost 4 bases, J lost 0 bases, and 13 bases lay in between. The CDR3, as DNA: TGTGCCTGGACCGAGGGGTGGAGCTCCTACAATGAGCAGTTCTTC. It translates to CAWTEGWSSYNEQFF.

DNA for the CDR3: TGCAGCGTTGAATCCCCGGAGGGCTCCTACGAGCAGTACTTC. Translated: CSVESPEGSYEQYF. The chain employs TRBV29-1 and TRBJ2-5, with D possibly being TRBD2 (6 bases). Matching the DNA end better, TRBJ2-7 makes the J call doubtful. The CDR3 covers 14 residues. CDR1 is SQVTM and CDR2 is ANQGSEA in the germline V gene.

This clone showed up just once. The chain is built from TRBV5-1 and TRBJ2-2; 13 bases map to TRBD2. V shed 3 bases and J 2 bases; nucleotides not matched to a gene: 10. The CDR3 has 19 amino acids. Looked up from germline, CDR1 is SGHRS and CDR2 is YFSETQ. The CDR3 nucleotides are TGCGCCAGCAGCTCGGAACGGACTAGCGGGAGCCACAACACCGGGGAGCTGTTTTTT. This sequence encodes CASSSERTSGSHNTGELFF. Filled out from reference TRBV5-1 and TRBJ2-2, the complete variable domain reads KAGVTQTPRYLIKTRGQQVTLSCSPISGHRSVSWYQQTPGQGLQFLFEYFSETQRNKGNFPGRFSGRQFSNSRSEMNVSTLELGDSALYLCASSSERTSGSHNTGELFFGEGSRLTVL.

This clone has at least ten counts. This chain joins TRBV18 and TRBJ1-1; tentatively, D is TRBD1 (6 bases). The CDR3 covers 16 residues. Looked up from germline, CDR1 is KGHSH and CDR2 is LQKENI. V lost 4 bases and J 2 bases, leaving 17 bases between the germline ends. Here the CDR3 DNA reads TGTGCCAGCTCACAGGGGATCCAGGGGCCCAACACTGAAGCTTTCTTT. Translated: CASSQGIQGPNTEAFF. The whole variable domain, filled in from reference TRBV18 and TRBJ1-1, reads NAGVMQNPRHLVRRRGQEARLRCSPMKGHSHVYWYRQLPEEGLKFMVYLQKENIIDESGMPKERFSAEFPKEGPSILRIQQVVRGDSAAYFCASSQGIQGPNTEAFFGQGTRLTVV.